Presented here are 4 T cell receptor beta chains from one specimen sequenced in a study of shared clonotypes between healthy human individuals. Profiling relied on immunoSEQ multiplex PCR, and the TCRdb table lists in-frame clones only, not all of them. The table lists approximately 2.1 million clones, 80% to 95% of them singletons. The sample taken for sequencing was naive CD4+ T cells from PBMCs. Subset defined: CD45RA+ positively selected. Receptors were obtained from a man in his late teens or twenties in good health. Some clones in this sample may be carry-over from other donors' samples.

This clone has only one observation. The chain uses TRBV5-4 and TRBJ2-2; 7 nucleotides agree with TRBD1. J was trimmed by 6 bases and V by 4 bases; bases with no gene match: 6. This CDR3 region has 14 residues. Germline V gives CDR1 SGHNT, CDR2 YYREEE (reference sequence). Here the CDR3 reads CASSPGQRPGELFF. DNA of the CDR3: TGTGCCAGCAGCCCGGGACAGCGACCCGGGGAGCTGTTTTTT.

This sequence joins TRBV5-1 and TRBJ2-2; 10 bases agree with TRBD1. After removal of 5 bases from V and 6 bases from J, the junction contained 10 bases not matched to a gene. CDR1 SGHRS and CDR2 YFSETQ come from the germline V gene. The CDR3 loop spans 16 amino acids. The CDR3 loop is CASRLGLTGGPGELFF. CDR3 sequence (DNA): TGCGCCAGCAGGCTTGGGCTGACAGGGGGCCCCGGGGAGCTGTTTTTT. Supplemented by reference TRBV5-1 and TRBJ2-2, the full variable domain reads KAGVTQTPRYLIKTRGQQVTLSCSPISGHRSVSWYQQTPGQGLQFLFEYFSETQRNKGNFPGRFSGRQFSNSRSEMNVSTLELGDSALYLCASRLGLTGGPGELFFGEGSRLTVL.

The genes are TRBV5-4 and TRBJ2-5, with 11 bases identical to TRBD2. Per the germline V gene, CDR1 is SGHNT and CDR2 is YYREEE (reference sequence). The V and J ends lost 0 bases and 2 bases, in that order; junction bases with no gene match: 3. This CDR3 contains 16 residues. The CDR3 coding sequence is TGTGCCAGCAGCTTGGTAATAGCGGGAGGGCAAGAGACCCAGTACTTC. This sequence encodes CASSLVIAGGQETQYF.

A single count supports this clone. This sequence joins TRBV28 and TRBJ2-7; 7 bases line up with TRBD1. Germline lookup yields CDR1 MDHEN and CDR2 SYDVKM. CDR3 length: 15 residues. The V segment lost 5 bases and the J segment 2 bases; nucleotides outside the gene matches: 9. CDR3 amino acids: CASSLTHQGAYEQYF. The DNA of the CDR3 is TGTGCCAGCAGTCTAACCCACCAGGGGGCCTACGAGCAGTACTTC.